This T cell receptor beta chain was sequenced in a study of blood T cell repertoires in COVID-19 (dated by TCRdb to the early 2020s). Background on the whole study: Collaborator samples came from the United States, Italy and Spain and covered acute and convalescent phases of COVID-19. The samples were drawn from the first 160 participants of the ongoing ImmuneRACE study and from some 1,300 subjects provided by 6 global collaborators. The dataset comprised deeply sampled blood TCRbeta repertoires from subjects exposed to, actively infected with, or recovered from COVID-19. Nearly every sample came with metadata listing a de-identified subject ID, COVID-19 status, age in years and sex. The repertoires were released in a freely available public database meant as a resource for research on the immune response to SARS-CoV-2. The material from the prospective study consisted of cDNA or gDNA derived from T cells, B-cell-depleted T cells, or PBMCs. Where HLA class I and class II types were available, the types were taken from metadata supplied by the sample provider, not from assay-based typing. Broad study findings and their caveats: How much clinical and demographic metadata was included differed by source and by participant, and the metadata was provided uncurated.

Comment on this clone: Its antigen remains unidentified. The input lacks base qualities; no much larger clone sits a single base away.

In Seattle, one collaborating source enrolled patients while the infection was active and tracked those patients longitudinally over the course of disease. Each collaborating institution followed its own protocols to collect whole blood in K2EDTA tubes. Collaborator samples were shipped for TCRbeta analysis as frozen whole blood, isolated PBMCs, or DNA extracted from either sample type. Taken from cysteine to phenylalanine, the CDR3 has 18 residues. Kept here is only the CDR3 DNA, which spans 54 bases and is read in frame from base 1. The germline V gene sets CDR1 to MDHEN and CDR2 to SYDVKM. Trimming at the junction amounts to 3 bases on V and 3 bases on J, and the germline ends lie 21 bases apart. TCRbeta CDR3 regions were amplified from genomic DNA by means of the immunoSEQ Assay, a bias-controlled multiplex PCR. In the source study's methods: The number of nucleated cells in each sample was estimated from the amplification of reference gene primers within the assay. Sequence reads were collapsed and filtered to measure the absolute abundance of every unique TCRbeta CDR3 rearrangement. For each sample, productive Simpson clonality was calculated as the square root of Simpson's diversity index across productive rearrangements. TCRdb limited this immuneACCESS table to in-frame rearrangements with V and J called. A share of clones is missing; checked studies link under half to unresolved V genes, and the rest is unexplained. The DNA gave D and trimming, while V, J and clone size come from that table. Across this sample there are just over 150,000 clones, with about 92% seen only once. Approximately 4.8% of the sample is in the top ten clones.

The sequence links TRBV28 to TRBJ1-5; a tentative D call is TRBD1 (6 bases match). Sequenced input: peripheral blood. The receptor comes from a man younger than 45 with COVID-19, enrolled during active disease. This receptor carries the CDR3 CASSLYPGTSFPNQPQHF. The nucleotide sequence is given as TGTGCCAGCAGTTTGTACCCCGGGACAAGTTTCCCCAATCAGCCCCAGCATTTT.